This T cell receptor (beta chain) was sequenced during a study of T cells in Graves' hyperthyroidism and ophthalmopathy. Looking at the study overall: Blood from the periphery was taken at initial diagnosis, before any treatment.

The CDR3 covers 15 residues. Germline V gene sequence: CDR1 ENHRY, CDR2 SYGVKD. Trimming cost V 0 bases and J 9 bases; bases outside gene matches: 5. At least 3 on the Clinical Activity Score was recorded for ophthalmopathy patients, who also had NOSPECS grade at least 4 and duration under 3 months. Diagnoses were made from clinical symptoms, serum measures (thyroxine and TRAb), thyroid ultrasound and orbital computed tomography. RNA transcripts were the template for amplifying TCR beta CDR3 regions. First-round RT-PCR of the TCR CDR3 relied on the HTBI primer set. TCRdb called the multiplex PCR reads again in MiXCR, with one record for every CDR3 protein. Here the sample spans approximately 570,000 distinct CDR3 sequences, 15% to 20% being singletons. This clonotype was counted only a few times. The antigen is unknown. Study-wide points: Ophthalmopathy cases were set apart from stable hyperthyroidism by a 13 V-J model.

The sequence was collected from a middle-aged man with Graves' ophthalmopathy. Sequenced: blood. The chain combines TRBV10-3 with TRBJ2-1, with TRBD2 matching 10 bases. CDR3 region: CAISESSGRASEQFF. The CDR3 nucleotides are TGTGCCATCAGTGAGTCCAGCGGGAGGGCCTCTGAGCAGTTCTTC.